These 30 T cell receptor beta chains share one sample of origin, sequenced in a study of graft-versus-host responses after intestinal transplantation. Method: immunoSEQ multiplex PCR; TCRdb's copy keeps in-frame clones and lacks some. The sample has under 100,000 clones; approximately 90% are singletons. For these TCRs, the target antigens are not known. This sample comprised unstimulated CD8+ T cells sorted from spleen or lymph node cells, obtained before transplant. These receptors were obtained from a human donor who was the organ donor for an intestinal transplant.

The chain combines TRBV27 with TRBJ1-2; TRBD1 agrees at 9 bases. This CDR3 has 16 amino acids. The V gene end was trimmed by 5 bases and the J gene end by 5 bases; junction bases not matched to a gene: 12. The germline gives CDR1 MNHEY, CDR2 SMNVEV (reference sequence). This chain's CDR3 is CASSLLGQGFPYGYTF. The DNA for the CDR3 is TGTGCCAGCAGTCTTCTCGGACAGGGGTTCCCATATGGCTACACCTTC.

This rearrangement joins TRBV2 to TRBJ1-2; D not certain. V dropped 8 bases and J dropped 4 bases, with 11 bases sitting between them. CDR3 length equals 12 residues. Germline V gene data show CDR1 as SNHLY and CDR2 as FYNNEI. The CDR3 protein is CASGRGIYGYTF. CDR3 bases: TGTGCCAGCGGGAGAGGGATCTATGGCTACACCTTC.

The chain links TRBV13 to TRBJ1-2, with 10 bases identical to TRBD1. The CDR3 covers 15 residues. Trimming took 2 bases from V and 9 from J; bases not matched to a gene: 9. Per the germline V gene, CDR1 is PRHDT and CDR2 is FYEKMQ (reference sequence). The DNA for the CDR3 is TGTGCCAGCAGCTTACCGGGACAGGGGCCCCATAGCTACACCTTC. Translated: CASSLPGQGPHSYTF.

The V gene is TRBV7-6, the J gene TRBJ1-3; TRBD1 might be the D (6 bases). V lost 5 bases, J lost 4 bases, and 12 bases lay in between. Germline V gene data show CDR1 as SGHVS and CDR2 as FNYEAQ. The CDR3 has 14 amino acids. The CDR3, as DNA: TGTGCCAGCAGCCCAAGGGACATCGGAAACACCATATATTTT. This translates into CASSPRDIGNTIYF.

The genes are TRBV5-4 and TRBJ1-2; D possibly corresponds to TRBD1 (6 bases). The CDR3 is 15 amino acids. Per germline, CDR1 SGHNT and CDR2 YYREEE (reference sequence). V lost 6 bases to trimming and J lost 0 bases, with 15 bases between them. The CDR3 loop reads CASIHNRATNYGYTF. As DNA, the CDR3 is TGTGCCAGCATCCATAACAGGGCCACTAACTATGGCTACACCTTC.

V usage is TRBV21-1 and J usage is TRBJ2-7; no check of the table's D call, TRBD1, against the DNA was made. TRBV21-1 is tagged as a pseudogene. The CDR3 has 16 amino acids. CDR3 amino acids: CASSEDRGHPNYEQYF. The CDR3 DNA sequence: TGTGCCAGCAGCGAAGACAGGGGTCACCCCAACTACGAGCAGTACTTC.

The chain links TRBV28 to TRBJ1-6, with 9 bases aligning to TRBD1. CDR1 and CDR2 from the germline V gene are MDHEN and SYDVKM. V was clipped by 5 bases and J by 9 bases; unmatched bases: 8. CDR3 size: 15 residues. As DNA, the CDR3 is TGTGCCAGCAGTGAACAACAGGGGGCGATTTCACCCCTCCACTTT. This codes for CASSEQQGAISPLHF.

This clone was seen once. This CDR3 is CASSTGGGNTEAFF. CDR3 nucleotide sequence: TGTGCCAGTAGTACCGGCGGGGGAAACACTGAAGCTTTCTTT. This chain uses TRBV19 with TRBJ1-1; the D gene is possibly TRBD1 (5 bases). CDR3 length: 14 amino acids. Germline assignment: CDR1 LNHDA and CDR2 SQIVND (reference sequence). V lost 4 bases to trimming and J lost 2 bases, with 11 bases between them.

J is TRBJ1-1 and V is TRBV30; 8 bases agree with TRBD1. The CDR3 totals 16 residues. Germline CDR1 GTSNPN, CDR2 SVGIG (reference sequence). V was pared by 3 bases and J by 6 bases, with 15 bases of the junction left unmatched. CDR3 nucleotide sequence: TGTGCCTGGAGGTTGACAGGGGTTAGTCATTCTGCTGAAGCTTTCTTT. Translation: CAWRLTGVSHSAEAFF.

V usage is TRBV7-8 and J usage is TRBJ1-5, with D uncertain. CDR3 length equals 16 residues. From germline, CDR1 is SGHVS and CDR2 FQNEAQ. The V and J ends lost 1 base and 0 bases respectively, with 10 bases between them. The CDR3: CASSLERRVSNQPQHF. The CDR3 nucleotides are TGTGCCAGCAGCTTAGAGAGAAGAGTTAGCAATCAGCCCCAGCATTTT.

The CDR3 here is CASSTGQGGTGNTIYF. The CDR3 coding sequence is TGCGCCAGCAGCACCGGACAGGGGGGAACTGGAAACACCATATATTTT. The chain uses TRBV5-1 and TRBJ1-3; 10 bases align to TRBD1. The CDR3 is 16 residues long. Looked up from germline, CDR1 is SGHRS and CDR2 is YFSETQ. V shed 4 bases and J 2 bases; nucleotides not matched to a gene: 6.

The gene calls are TRBV6-1 and TRBJ2-1, with D unclear. The CDR3 runs 13 residues. V shed 9 bases and J shed 9 bases, with 18 bases lying between them. The V gene's germline CDR1 is MNHNS and CDR2 SASEGT. The CDR3 reads CASFSQTTGEQFF. CDR3 nucleotide sequence: TGTGCCAGTTTTAGTCAGACCACGGGTGAGCAGTTCTTC.

J is TRBJ1-5 and V is TRBV27; 9 bases are shared with TRBD1. Trimming removed 6 bases from V and 7 bases from J; junction bases left unmatched: 1. The germline gives CDR1 MNHEY, CDR2 SMNVEV (reference sequence). CDR3 size: 12 residues. The CDR3 DNA sequence: TGTGCCAGCAGCGACAGGGGGCAGCCCCAGCATTTT. It translates to CASSDRGQPQHF.

The chain combines TRBV11-2 with TRBJ2-5; 9 bases are shared with TRBD2. CDR1 SGHAT and CDR2 FQNNGV come from the germline V gene. The CDR3 is 18 amino acids. With 1 base clipped from V and 6 bases from J, the junction kept 15 bases outside the gene matches. CDR3 loop: CASSLGADSASGAKTQYF. The CDR3 region has the DNA TGTGCCAGCAGCTTAGGGGCCGACTCAGCTAGCGGGGCGAAGACCCAGTACTTC.

This chain connects TRBV5-1 to TRBJ1-1, with D perhaps TRBD1 (6 bases). CDR1 and CDR2 (germline): SGHRS, YFSETQ. This CDR3 has 14 amino acids. V was trimmed by 0 bases and J by 4 bases, leaving 10 bases between them. The CDR3 is CASSLVEQGTEAFF. The DNA of the CDR3 is TGCGCCAGCAGCTTGGTGGAACAGGGCACTGAAGCTTTCTTT. Using reference TRBV5-1 and TRBJ1-1 for the parts outside the CDR3, the full variable domain is KAGVTQTPRYLIKTRGQQVTLSCSPISGHRSVSWYQQTPGQGLQFLFEYFSETQRNKGNFPGRFSGRQFSNSRSEMNVSTLELGDSALYLCASSLVEQGTEAFFGQGTRLTVV.

CDR3 nucleotide sequence: TGTGCCAGCAGCTTGGCCAGGCTTAACTATGGCTACACCTTC. Encoded protein: CASSLARLNYGYTF. The chain combines TRBV11-2 with TRBJ1-2, with D hard to call. V was trimmed by 3 bases and J by 1 base, leaving 9 bases between them. The CDR3 totals 14 residues. Germline CDR1 SGHAT, CDR2 FQNNGV.

The J gene is TRBJ2-2, the V gene TRBV2; 9 nucleotides line up with TRBD1. Losses at the gene ends were 6 bases for V and 3 bases for J; bases not matched to a gene: 11. CDR1 and CDR2 (germline): SNHLY, FYNNEI. The CDR3 covers 17 residues. In DNA, the CDR3 is TGTGCCAGCAGATTACACAGGGGGCGCGAGGACACCGGGGAGCTGTTTTTT. It encodes CASRLHRGREDTGELFF.

V and J are TRBV4-1 and TRBJ2-1; the match to TRBD2 covers 7 bases. V trimming: 3 bases; J trimming: 4 bases; junction bases outside the gene matches: 12. Germline CDR1 MGHRA, CDR2 YSYEKL. This CDR3 region has 17 residues. CDR3 bases: TGCGCCAGCAGCCAGAAACTCAGCGGGGATGGATACAATGAGCAGTTCTTC. It is translated as CASSQKLSGDGYNEQFF.

The rearrangement links TRBV4-1 to TRBJ2-7, with D perhaps matching TRBD2 (6 bases). This CDR3 has 13 amino acids. Germline loops: CDR1 MGHRA, CDR2 YSYEKL. Trimming took 4 bases from V and 5 from J, leaving 12 bases between them. The CDR3 region has the DNA TGCGCCAGCAGCCCGGTGGAGGGAAACGAGCAGTACTTC. This gives the protein CASSPVEGNEQYF.

In nucleotides, the CDR3 is TGTGCCAGCAGTTTTGGGTCAGGGGAGCAGTACTTC. Residues: CASSFGSGEQYF. The chain employs TRBV27 and TRBJ2-7; perhaps TRBD1 as D (5 bases). This CDR3 contains 12 residues. Trimming left V 3 bases short and J 7 bases short, with 10 bases between. Germline CDR1 reads MNHEY; CDR2 reads SMNVEV (reference sequence).

This chain connects TRBV7-2 to TRBJ2-3, with 8 nucleotides matching TRBD2. V lost 3 bases to trimming and J lost 4 bases; unmatched junction nucleotides: 9. The CDR3 runs 16 residues. Germline-derived CDR1 and CDR2 are SGHTA and FQGNSA. The CDR3 DNA follows: TGTGCCAGCAGCTTTGGGCTGACGGGGGGGGCAGATACGCAGTATTTT. It yields the protein CASSFGLTGGADTQYF.

V gene TRBV4-1 combines with J gene TRBJ2-5; TRBD2 is a possible D gene (6 bases). From germline, CDR1 is MGHRA and CDR2 YSYEKL. V lost 1 base, J lost 5 bases, and 17 bases lay in between. The CDR3 consists of 16 residues. CDR3 nucleotide sequence: TGCGCCAGCAGCCAAGTATTAATGGGGGGAGAGGAGACCCAGTACTTC. Amino acids: CASSQVLMGGEETQYF.

This clone occurred a few times. The V and J genes are TRBV28 and TRBJ1-1; D is unresolved. CDR3 length: 14 amino acids. V was cut by 3 bases and J by 3 bases, with 11 bases left in between. Germline assignment: CDR1 MDHEN and CDR2 SYDVKM. The CDR3 DNA sequence: TGTGCCAGCAGTTTCAGGAGGGAGGACACTGAAGCTTTCTTT. Encoded protein: CASSFRREDTEAFF.

The chain employs TRBV11-2 and TRBJ1-2; D is unclear. Germline V CDR1 and CDR2: SGHAT, FQNNGV. The CDR3 runs 14 residues. Trimming shortened V by 7 bases and J by 5 bases, and 17 bases separated the two germline ends. The CDR3 region is CASTPSGRDYGYTF. In DNA form, the CDR3 reads TGTGCCAGCACCCCCTCGGGCCGGGATTATGGCTACACCTTC. Together with reference TRBV11-2 and TRBJ1-2, the CDR3 gives the full variable domain: EAGVAQSPRYKIIEKRQSVAFWCNPISGHATLYWYQQILGQGPKLLIQFQNNGVVDDSQLPKDRFSAERLKGVDSTLKIQPAKLEDSAVYLCASTPSGRDYGYTFGSGTRLTVV.

This clone has just a few counts. The chain is built from TRBV7-9 and TRBJ1-6, with TRBD1 matching 7 bases. This CDR3 spans 15 amino acids. Per germline, CDR1 SEHNR and CDR2 FQNEAQ (reference sequence). The V and J ends lost 5 bases and 7 bases, in that order; junction bases with no gene match: 8. CDR3 sequence reads: CASSSDREMNSPLHF. In nucleotides, the CDR3 is TGTGCCAGCAGCAGCGACAGGGAGATGAATTCACCCCTCCACTTT.

The J gene is TRBJ1-2, the V gene TRBV4-1; D gene ambiguous. Trimming cost V 0 bases and J 1 base, with 6 bases left between them. From germline, CDR1 is MGHRA and CDR2 YSYEKL. This CDR3 is 14 amino acids long. The CDR3 region is CASSQDPSNYGYTF. Here the CDR3 DNA reads TGCGCCAGCAGCCAAGATCCCAGTAACTATGGCTACACCTTC.

In its sample, this clone was seen a few times. The V call is TRBV27, the J call TRBJ2-7, with TRBD2 as a possible D gene (7 bases). The CDR3 totals 15 residues. Germline lookup yields CDR1 MNHEY and CDR2 SMNVEV (reference sequence). The V end lost 6 bases, the J end lost 0 bases, and 15 bases lay between the germline ends. The CDR3 here is CASSEGGASSYEQYF. The CDR3 bases are TGTGCCAGCAGCGAGGGGGGGGCTAGCTCCTACGAGCAGTACTTC.

The chain is built from TRBV25-1 and TRBJ2-3; a weak D match, TRBD1 (5 bases). Deletions cut 3 bases from V and 0 bases from J, with 10 bases between. Germline V lookup: CDR1 MGHDK, CDR2 SYGVNS. This CDR3 contains 15 residues. In DNA form, the CDR3 reads TGTGCCAGCAGTGATCCAGGGTCGAGCACAGATACGCAGTATTTT. This codes for CASSDPGSSTDTQYF. Combining the CDR3 with reference TRBV25-1 and TRBJ2-3 gives the whole variable domain EADIYQTPRYLVIGTGKKITLECSQTMGHDKMYWYQQDPGMELHLIHYSYGVNSTEKGDLSSESTVSRIRTEHFPLTLESARPSHTSQYLCASSDPGSSTDTQYFGPGTRLTVL.

The chain couples TRBV4-1 to TRBJ1-2; 11 bases are shared with TRBD1. Trimming cost V 2 bases and J 3 bases; bases outside gene matches: 5. This CDR3 contains 16 residues. The germline gives CDR1 MGHRA, CDR2 YSYEKL. The CDR3 is CASSQPDRGPYYGYTF. The CDR3 DNA reads as TGCGCCAGCAGCCAACCGGACAGGGGGCCGTACTATGGCTACACCTTC.

The rearrangement links TRBV9 to TRBJ2-1, with D possibly being TRBD1 (6 bases). In germline, CDR1 is SGDLS, CDR2 YYNGEE. The CDR3 spans 16 residues. The ends were cut back, 0 bases at V and 0 bases at J, with 10 bases in the middle. The CDR3 sequence is CASSVGGQSSYNEQFF. CDR3 coding DNA: TGTGCCAGCAGCGTAGGGGGGCAGAGCTCCTACAATGAGCAGTTCTTC.